These 32 T cell receptor beta chains originate from one sample sequenced in a study of CXCR3-negative and CXCR3-positive naive CD8 T cells. It was by 5' RACE with UMI labels that the TRB cDNA libraries were prepared. Following a re-call of the 5' RACE reads, TCRdb has one entry per CDR3 protein and lacks DNA. The sample table includes 80,000 to 95,000 distinct CDR3 sequences. What was sequenced was naive CXCR3- CD8+ T cells from blood. The sample's subset: CD45RO-CCR7+CD27+CD95- naive CD8+ T cells lacking CXCR3 (TNR3-). The receptors were gathered from a human donor in good health. Some clones in this sample may be carry-over from other donors' samples.

The J gene is TRBJ1-2, the V gene TRBV3-1; TCRdb outputs TRBD1, but without DNA this stays unchecked. The CDR3 covers 17 residues. Germline-derived CDR1 and CDR2 are LGHDT and YNNKEL (reference sequence). CDR3 amino acids: CASSQDTRVRGSAGYTF.

The genes are TRBV5-1 and TRBJ2-3; with no DNA, the TCRdb D assignment of TRBD1 cannot be verified. The CDR3 sequence is 15 residues long. From germline, CDR1 is SGHRS and CDR2 YFSETQ. The CDR3 sequence: CASSLAQGAGDTQYF.

The chain employs TRBV3-1 and TRBJ2-5; the TCRdb D gene call, TRBD2, has no DNA to confirm it. In germline, CDR1 is LGHDT, CDR2 YNNKEL (reference sequence). The CDR3 runs 18 residues. The CDR3 protein is CASSQEDLAGGPRETQYF.

The J gene is TRBJ2-7, the V gene TRBV11-2; the TCRdb D gene call, TRBD1, has no DNA to confirm it. The CDR3 covers 15 residues. Germline V gene data show CDR1 as SGHAT and CDR2 as FQNNGV. The CDR3: CASSARDSWGYEQYF.

V and J are TRBV5-1 and TRBJ2-2. This CDR3 region has 15 residues. The V gene's germline CDR1 is SGHRS and CDR2 YFSETQ. This chain's CDR3 is CASSLLTANTGELFF.

The genes are TRBV5-1 and TRBJ2-1; TCRdb reports TRBD2, a call that lacks DNA to check it against. The CDR3 covers 16 residues. Germline assignment: CDR1 SGHRS and CDR2 YFSETQ. This CDR3 reads CASSLVLAGSYNEQFF.

The CDR3 sequence is CASSSPGLESVNEQFF. This sequence joins TRBV5-1 and TRBJ2-1; no DNA is available, so the TRBD2 call from TCRdb remains unchecked. This CDR3 contains 16 residues. From germline, CDR1 is SGHRS and CDR2 YFSETQ.

The CDR3 loop is CASSLRGTEAFF. The chain employs TRBV12-3 or TRBV12-4 and TRBJ1-1; as DNA is missing, the TRBD1 call by TCRdb cannot be tested. This CDR3 contains 12 residues.

The CDR3 loop reads CATVDPRDFIYF. The chain carries TRBV7-9 and TRBJ1-3. From germline, CDR1 is SEHNR and CDR2 FQNEAQ (reference sequence). The CDR3 has 12 amino acids.

The CDR3 loop is CASSLGASGPEGFF. The V and J genes are TRBV5-5 and TRBJ2-1; TCRdb designates TRBD2, a call that cannot be tested without DNA. CDR3 size: 14 residues. In germline, CDR1 is SGHKS, CDR2 YYEKEE (reference sequence).

This rearrangement joins TRBV20-1 to TRBJ1-2; the D call of TRBD1 rests on TCRdb alone, since no DNA is present to check it. CDR1 and CDR2 (germline): DFQATT, SNEGSKA (reference sequence). The CDR3 loop spans 13 amino acids. CDR3: CSAREAGVSGYTF.

This sequence joins TRBV20-1 and TRBJ2-1; the D call from TCRdb, TRBD2, cannot be confirmed without DNA. From germline, CDR1 is DFQATT and CDR2 SNEGSKA (reference sequence). The CDR3 runs to 15 residues. The CDR3 reads CSAREALRDPNEQFF.

This sequence joins TRBV28 and TRBJ1-1; TCRdb outputs TRBD1, but without DNA this stays unchecked. Germline V gene sequence: CDR1 MDHEN, CDR2 SYDVKM. The CDR3 covers 15 residues. CDR3 amino acids: CASSLTGHKNTEAFF.

The rearrangement uses TRBV5-5 and TRBJ2-7. The CDR3 consists of 13 residues. Germline CDR1 reads SGHKS; CDR2 reads YYEKEE (reference sequence). The chain's CDR3 is CASSFKITYEQYF. Complete variable domain (other parts from reference TRBV5-5 and TRBJ2-7): DAGVTQSPTHLIKTRGQQVTLRCSPISGHKSVSWYQQVLGQGPQFIFQYYEKEERGRGNFPDRFSARQFPNYSSELNVNALLLGDSALYLCASSFKITYEQYFGPGTRLTVT.

The genes are TRBV4-2 and TRBJ2-2. The CDR3 runs 16 residues. Germline lookup yields CDR1 LGHNA and CDR2 YNFKEQ. The CDR3: CASSQVASTNTGELFF.

The chain has TRBV28 and TRBJ1-1; the TCRdb D gene call, TRBD1, has no DNA to confirm it. The V gene's germline CDR1 is MDHEN and CDR2 SYDVKM. The CDR3 loop spans 16 amino acids. CDR3 sequence reads: CASSPTDRGRGTEAFF.

The rearrangement links TRBV15 to TRBJ2-6. CDR3 length: 15 residues. Germline V gene sequence: CDR1 LNHNV, CDR2 YYDKDF (reference sequence). The CDR3 sequence is CATSRDRSGANVLTF.

The CDR3 protein is CASSFRGGAGNEQFF. J is TRBJ2-1 and V is TRBV5-1; the D call of TRBD2 rests on TCRdb alone, since no DNA is present to check it. CDR1 is SGHRS, CDR2 YFSETQ, per germline. CDR3 length: 15 residues.

This chain connects TRBV20-1 to TRBJ1-2. Germline-derived CDR1 and CDR2 are DFQATT and SNEGSKA (reference sequence). CDR3 length: 12 amino acids. CDR3: CLTTGSLDGYTF.

The chain joins TRBV12-3 or TRBV12-4 to TRBJ2-1; TCRdb outputs TRBD1, but without DNA this stays unchecked. The CDR3 is 13 residues long. The CDR3 reads CASAGVVHNEQFF.

The V and J genes are TRBV4-2 and TRBJ2-7; the D call of TRBD2 rests on TCRdb alone, since no DNA is present to check it. CDR1 and CDR2 from the germline V gene are LGHNA and YNFKEQ. The length of the CDR3 is 15 residues. The CDR3 protein is CASSHNSGGSYEQYF.

V gene TRBV29-1 combines with J gene TRBJ1-1; checking the TCRdb D call of TRBD1 is not possible without DNA. The CDR3 is 11 residues long. Germline V gene data show CDR1 as SQVTM and CDR2 as ANQGSEA. CDR3 in amino acids: CSAPGVTEAFF.

The gene calls are TRBV6-7 and TRBJ2-1; as DNA is missing, the TRBD1 call by TCRdb cannot be tested. TRBV6-7 is noted as an ORF with a role that remains uncertain. The CDR3 covers 13 residues. The CDR3 loop is CASIKGKYNEQFF.

The V and J genes are TRBV12-3 or TRBV12-4 and TRBJ2-2. CDR3 length: 14 amino acids. Here the CDR3 reads CASTNSANTGELFF.

This rearrangement joins TRBV28 to TRBJ2-2; TCRdb's D call of TRBD2 is untestable without DNA. CDR3 length: 18 residues. The V gene's germline CDR1 is MDHEN and CDR2 SYDVKM. The CDR3 sequence: CASSVHIGTSPHTGELFF.

The V and J genes are TRBV3-1 and TRBJ2-7; TCRdb lists TRBD2, though no DNA is available to test this call. This CDR3 contains 18 residues. The germline V gene has CDR1 LGHDT and CDR2 YNNKEL (reference sequence). The CDR3 protein is CASSLASGGLHRLYEQYF.

This chain connects TRBV15 to TRBJ2-1; TCRdb reports TRBD1, a call that lacks DNA to check it against. This CDR3 spans 15 amino acids. The germline V gene has CDR1 LNHNV and CDR2 YYDKDF (reference sequence). CDR3 loop: CATNPGGTGYNEQFF.

V and J are TRBV4-2 and TRBJ1-1. The CDR3 has 16 amino acids. The germline V gene encodes CDR1 LGHNA and CDR2 YNFKEQ. The CDR3: CASSQDLIDLYTEAFF.

The chain uses TRBV12-3 or TRBV12-4 and TRBJ1-1; TCRdb names TRBD1, which stays unverified in the absence of DNA. The CDR3 contains 18 residues. CDR3 protein: CASSRRDRAYPVGTEAFF.

The chain is built from TRBV6-5 and TRBJ1-2. This CDR3 comprises 13 residues. Germline V gene lookup returns CDR1 MNHEY and CDR2 SVGAGI. Here the CDR3 reads CASSSGPSYGYTF.

V is TRBV15 and J is TRBJ2-7; lacking DNA, the TRBD1 call made by TCRdb goes unchecked. The CDR3 totals 16 residues. CDR1 is LNHNV, CDR2 YYDKDF, per germline (reference sequence). CDR3: CATSSASGTGTYEQYF.

The V and J genes are TRBV29-1 and TRBJ1-3; no DNA is available, so the TRBD1 call from TCRdb remains unchecked. CDR1 SQVTM and CDR2 ANQGSEA come from the germline V gene. CDR3 length: 13 residues. CDR3 residues: CSVEPGTGNTIYF.